One and the same sample provided the 10 T cell receptor beta chains below, sequenced in a study of vaccination and CD4 T cells after COVID-19. Via MiXCR, TCRdb re-called the PCR reads, giving one row per CDR3 protein. The sample comprises some 28,000 distinct CDR3 sequences, under 65% of which are singletons, and roughly 5.5% rests with the top ten. As for time point: late sampling 161 to 241 days after vaccination in a few convalescent patients. Sequencing was performed on CD4+ T cells from blood, taken about 7 months after SARS-CoV-2 vaccination. The receptors here all came from a human donor who had recovered from COVID-19.

The V call is TRBV11-2, the J call TRBJ1-2; tentatively, D is TRBD1 (5 bases). The CDR3 covers 14 residues. Trimming cost V 5 bases and J 4 bases, with 14 bases left between them. Per germline, CDR1 SGHAT and CDR2 FQNNGV. For the CDR3, the DNA is TGTGCCAGCAGCGCGGGACGGAGAATCTATGGCTACACCTTC. Amino acid sequence: CASSAGRRIYGYTF.

The genes are TRBV6-1 and TRBJ2-7; 12 bases match TRBD2. V was pared by 9 bases and J by 4 bases, with 10 bases of the junction left unmatched. From germline, CDR1 is MNHNS and CDR2 SASEGT. The CDR3 contains 15 residues. The CDR3 sequence: CASGQGTSGSYEQYF. The CDR3 DNA reads as TGTGCCAGTGGACAGGGGACTAGCGGGTCATACGAGCAGTACTTC.

This clonotype came up once. J is TRBJ2-7 and V is TRBV6-1; tentative D call: TRBD2 (6 bases). V was pared by 6 bases and J by 6 bases, with 12 bases between. The length of the CDR3 is 12 residues. Germline-derived CDR1 and CDR2 are MNHNS and SASEGT. CDR3 in DNA: TGTGCCAGCAGCTTGACTAGATCCGAGCAGTACTTC. Its protein product is CASSLTRSEQYF.

The chain combines TRBV7-8 with TRBJ2-3; D remains unclear. This CDR3 contains 11 residues. Germline CDR1 and CDR2: SGHVS and FQNEAQ. V was pared by 5 bases and J by 6 bases, with 6 bases between. The CDR3 spells CASSRADTQYF. CDR3 in DNA: TGTGCCAGCAGCCGCGCGGATACGCAGTATTTT.

This clonotype was recorded a few times. CDR3 sequence (DNA): TGTGCCAGCCGTAACCCAGCTTCCTATGGCTACACCTTC. It yields the protein CASRNPASYGYTF. This chain connects TRBV6-1 to TRBJ1-2; D call uncertain. The V and J ends lost 8 bases and 4 bases respectively, with 14 bases between them. This CDR3 is built from 13 residues. Per the germline V gene, CDR1 is MNHNS and CDR2 is SASEGT.

The sample holds one count of this clonotype. This rearrangement joins TRBV20-1 to TRBJ2-1; TRBD1 matches 8 bases. The germline V gene encodes CDR1 DFQATT and CDR2 SNEGSKA (reference sequence). Trimming removed 5 bases from V and 3 bases from J; junction bases left unmatched: 3. This CDR3 region has 13 residues. The CDR3, as DNA: TGCAGTGCTCGGGGACAGGTCTACAATGAGCAGTTCTTC. The encoded protein is CSARGQVYNEQFF.

The CDR3 DNA follows: TGTGCCAGCAGTTACTCGGGAGGGGGCTATGGCTACACCTTC. This translates into CASSYSGGGYGYTF. This chain joins TRBV6-5 and TRBJ1-2; D possibly corresponds to TRBD1 (6 bases). Per the germline V gene, CDR1 is MNHEY and CDR2 is SVGAGI. Trimming removed 0 bases at V and 4 bases at J, with 9 bases between. The CDR3 has 14 residues.

This rearrangement joins TRBV4-2 to TRBJ2-7, with D possibly called TRBD1 or TRBD2 (5 bases each). The CDR3 totals 14 residues. The germline V and J ends were trimmed by 4 bases and 3 bases, with 13 bases remaining between them. Germline-derived CDR1 and CDR2 are LGHNA and YNFKEQ. For the CDR3, the DNA is TGTGCCAGCAGCCCCCGGGGCGACTACTACGAGCAGTACTTC. Translation: CASSPRGDYYEQYF.

The rearrangement uses TRBV20-1 and TRBJ2-1; 14 nucleotides agree with TRBD2. CDR3 length equals 16 residues. Germline CDR1 reads DFQATT; CDR2 reads SNEGSKA (reference sequence). V was pared by 0 bases and J by 5 bases, with 3 bases of the junction left unmatched. CDR3 coding DNA: TGCAGTGCTAGAGAGGGACTAGCGGGAGCTGACAATGAGCAGTTCTTC. Protein: CSAREGLAGADNEQFF.

There are a few counts of this clonotype. The chain carries TRBV6-5 and TRBJ2-1; D possibly uses TRBD1 or TRBD2 (5 bases each). This CDR3 has 16 residues. Germline lookup yields CDR1 MNHEY and CDR2 SVGAGI. Trimming cost V 4 bases and J 4 bases, with 17 bases left between them. The CDR3 DNA sequence: TGTGCCAGCAGTTTCAGACCCGGGACGTCGTACAATGAGCAGTTCTTC. Translating gives CASSFRPGTSYNEQFF.